This TCR beta chain was sequenced for a study of cytomegalovirus exposure and HLA in healthy donors. This cohort consisted of healthy bone marrow donors. Primers included in the PCR were 60 Vbeta and 13 Jbeta primers. TCRdb's table, derived via immunoSEQ multiplex PCR, lists solely in-frame clones and lacks some. In the table there are tens of thousands of clones, around 80% of which are singletons. CDR1 is SGHNT and CDR2 is YYREEE in the germline V gene (reference sequence). V dropped 3 bases and J dropped 5; count of bases not matched to a gene: 6. The CDR3 is 14 amino acids. The chain couples TRBV5-4 to TRBJ2-5; 8 nucleotides align to TRBD2. The sequencing sample was made of PBMCs. The source is a man in his fifties in good health and CMV-seropositive. The CDR3 is CASSSLAGLETQYF. The DNA for the CDR3 is TGTGCCAGCAGCTCTTTAGCGGGACTGGAGACCCAGTACTTC.